This TCR beta chain was documented in a study of cytomegalovirus exposure and HLA in healthy donors. Researchers ran the PCR with 60 Vbeta and 13 Jbeta primers. Using immunoSEQ multiplex PCR, the repertoire was profiled, and TCRdb retains in-frame clones only, with some absent. The sample lists 150,000 to 200,000 clones, under 80% seen once, with approximately 2% in the top ten. Overall study findings and caveats: Later work associated 16,951 TCR beta sequences with HLA alleles at 0.05 false discovery rate. Investigators reported approximately 170 TCR beta chains as tied to cytomegalovirus.

Worth noting for this clone: The antigen remains undetermined.

The CDR3 is 14 residues long. CDR1 and CDR2 (germline): SGHVS, FNYEAQ. The junction had 6 bases not matched to a gene; V was cut back by 5 bases and J by 3 bases. This sequence was found in a female donor in good health and CMV-seronegative. Material for sequencing was PBMCs. This chain joins TRBV7-6 and TRBJ2-7; 8 bases fit TRBD2. For the CDR3, the DNA is TGTGCCAGCAGCCGGGGGGGAGGGTTCTACGAGCAGTACTTC. Protein: CASSRGGGFYEQYF.